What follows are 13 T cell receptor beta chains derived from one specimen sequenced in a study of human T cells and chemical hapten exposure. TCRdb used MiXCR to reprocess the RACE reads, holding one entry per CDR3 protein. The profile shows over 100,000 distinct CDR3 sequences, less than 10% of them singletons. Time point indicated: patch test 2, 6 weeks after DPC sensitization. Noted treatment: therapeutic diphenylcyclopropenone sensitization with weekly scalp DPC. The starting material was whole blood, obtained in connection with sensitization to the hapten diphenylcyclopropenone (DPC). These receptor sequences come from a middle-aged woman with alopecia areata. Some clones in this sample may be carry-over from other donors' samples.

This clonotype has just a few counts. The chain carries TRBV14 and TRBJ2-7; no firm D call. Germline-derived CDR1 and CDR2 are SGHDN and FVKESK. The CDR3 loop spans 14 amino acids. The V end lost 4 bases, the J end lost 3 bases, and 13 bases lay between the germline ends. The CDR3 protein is CASSRNTALYEQYF. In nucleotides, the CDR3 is TGTGCCAGCAGCCGGAATACAGCCCTCTACGAGCAGTACTTC.

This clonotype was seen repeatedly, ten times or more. The CDR3 here is CSAIGGVNNQPQHF. CDR3 bases: TGCAGTGCTATCGGTGGGGTTAACAATCAGCCCCAGCATTTT. The genes are TRBV20-1 and TRBJ1-5; no clear D. V lost 4 bases and J 3 bases, leaving 13 bases between the germline ends. The CDR3 totals 14 residues. The germline V gene has CDR1 DFQATT and CDR2 SNEGSKA (reference sequence).

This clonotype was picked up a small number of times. CDR3 nucleotide sequence: TGTGCCAGCAGTCCTCCGGGACAGAACTACGAGCAGTACTTC. Amino acids: CASSPPGQNYEQYF. The chain employs TRBV27 and TRBJ2-7; 7 nucleotides line up with TRBD1. Germline V gene sequence: CDR1 MNHEY, CDR2 SMNVEV (reference sequence). After removal of 5 bases from V and 3 bases from J, the junction contained 7 bases not matched to a gene. The CDR3 is 14 amino acids.

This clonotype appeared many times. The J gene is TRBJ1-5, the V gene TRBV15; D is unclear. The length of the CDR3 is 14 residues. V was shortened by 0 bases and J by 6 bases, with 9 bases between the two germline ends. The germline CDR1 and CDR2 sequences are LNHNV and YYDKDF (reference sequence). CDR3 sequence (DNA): TGTGCCACCAGCAGAGACCATAACCCTCAGCCCCAGCATTTT. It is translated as CATSRDHNPQPQHF. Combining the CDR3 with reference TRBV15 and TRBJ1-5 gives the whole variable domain DAMVIQNPRYQVTQFGKPVTLSCSQTLNHNVMYWYQQKSSQAPKLLFHYYDKDFNNEADTPDNFQSRRPNTSFCFLDIRSPGLGDTAMYLCATSRDHNPQPQHFGDGTRLSIL.

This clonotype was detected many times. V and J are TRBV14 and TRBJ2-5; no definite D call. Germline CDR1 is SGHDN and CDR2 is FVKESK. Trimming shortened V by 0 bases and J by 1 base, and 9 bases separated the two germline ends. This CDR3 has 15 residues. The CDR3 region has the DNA TGTGCCAGCAGCCAAGAAAGGGTGCCCCAAGAGACCCAGTACTTC. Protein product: CASSQERVPQETQYF.

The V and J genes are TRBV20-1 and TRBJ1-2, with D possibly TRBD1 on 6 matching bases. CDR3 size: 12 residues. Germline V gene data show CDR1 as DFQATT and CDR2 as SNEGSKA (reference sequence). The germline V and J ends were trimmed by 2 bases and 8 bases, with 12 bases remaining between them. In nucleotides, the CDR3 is TGCAGTGCTAGATCCCCAGGGGACGGCTACACCTTC. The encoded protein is CSARSPGDGYTF.

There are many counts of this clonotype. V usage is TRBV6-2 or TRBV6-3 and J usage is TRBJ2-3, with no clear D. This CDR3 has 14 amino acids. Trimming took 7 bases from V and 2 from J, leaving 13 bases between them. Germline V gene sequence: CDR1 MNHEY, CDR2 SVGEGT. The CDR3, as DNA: TGTGCCAGCAACCGGGTCCAGATCACAGATACGCAGTATTTT. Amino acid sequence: CASNRVQITDTQYF.

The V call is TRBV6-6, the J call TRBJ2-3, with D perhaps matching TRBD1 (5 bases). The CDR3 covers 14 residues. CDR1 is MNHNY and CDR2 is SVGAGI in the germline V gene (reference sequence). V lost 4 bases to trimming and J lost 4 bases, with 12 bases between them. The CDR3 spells CASSSDRNPDTQYF. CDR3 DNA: TGTGCCAGCAGTTCTGACAGAAACCCAGATACGCAGTATTTT.

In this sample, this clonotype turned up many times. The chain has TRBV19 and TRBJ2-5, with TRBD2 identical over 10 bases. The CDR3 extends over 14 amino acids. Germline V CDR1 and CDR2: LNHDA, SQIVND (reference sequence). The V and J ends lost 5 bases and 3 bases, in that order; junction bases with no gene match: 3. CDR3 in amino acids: CASSSLAGEETQYF. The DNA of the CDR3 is TGTGCCAGTAGTTCCCTAGCGGGGGAAGAGACCCAGTACTTC.

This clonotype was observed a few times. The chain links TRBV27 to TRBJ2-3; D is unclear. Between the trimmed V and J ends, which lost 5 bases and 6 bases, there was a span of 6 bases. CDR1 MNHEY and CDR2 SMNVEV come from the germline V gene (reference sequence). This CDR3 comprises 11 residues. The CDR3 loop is CASSTRDTQYF. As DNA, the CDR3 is TGTGCCAGCAGTACCCGCGATACGCAGTATTTT.

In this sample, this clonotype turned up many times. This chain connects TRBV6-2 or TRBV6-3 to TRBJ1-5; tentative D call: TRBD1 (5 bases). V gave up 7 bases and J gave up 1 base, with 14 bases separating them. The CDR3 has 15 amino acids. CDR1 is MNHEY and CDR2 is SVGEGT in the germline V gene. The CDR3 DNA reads TGTGCCAGCACAAAAGGACATTTAAGCAATCAGCCCCAGCATTTT. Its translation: CASTKGHLSNQPQHF.

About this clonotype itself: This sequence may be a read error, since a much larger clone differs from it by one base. In DNA, the CDR3 is TGTGCCAGCAGCAACGGGGTCGAAGCTTTTTTT. Translating gives CASSNGVEAFF. The chain recombines TRBV6-6 with TRBJ1-1; D not resolved. Germline CDR1 and CDR2: MNHNY and SVGAGI (reference sequence). The CDR3 is 11 amino acids.

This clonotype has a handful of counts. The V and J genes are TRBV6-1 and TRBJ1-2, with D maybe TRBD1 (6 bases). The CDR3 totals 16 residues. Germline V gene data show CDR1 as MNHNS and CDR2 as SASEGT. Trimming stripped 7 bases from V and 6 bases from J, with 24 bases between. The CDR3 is CASNLLAGAWADGYTF. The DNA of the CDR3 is TGTGCCAGCAATTTACTGGCGGGGGCCTGGGCGGATGGCTACACCTTC.